These T cell receptor beta chains were read from a single sample in a study of blood T cells in healthy people across ages. TCRdb processed the 5' RACE reads anew with MiXCR; each CDR3 protein has one entry. The data contain about 680,000 distinct CDR3 sequences, more than 40% of them singletons. The sample comprised blood. The source is a woman between 55 and 75 years old in good health. Each CDR3 is given with its conserved first and last residue. Each record gives: D gene, V gene, J gene, clone size, CDR3 DNA, CDR3 protein. The D gene is left open where the match is weak. The size field is filled for only some rows; it gives once, few, many or a size class.

TRBD1	TRBV20-1	TRBJ2-1	NA	TGCAGTGTTAGAGATGGACAGGAAGATTACAATGAGCAGTTCTTC	CSVRDGQEDYNEQFF
NA	TRBV7-2	TRBJ2-5	NA	TGTGCCAGCAGCTTAAATTTGGAGACCCAGTACTTC	CASSLNLETQYF
NA	TRBV18	TRBJ2-5	NA	TGTGCCAGCTCACCGTTCACAGGGAGTGAGACCCAGTACTTC	CASSPFTGSETQYF
NA	TRBV18	TRBJ1-1	NA	TGTGCCAGCTCAGGACAGAGTAACACTGAAGCTTTCTTT	CASSGQSNTEAFF
TRBD2	TRBV28	TRBJ2-5	NA	TGTGCCAGCAGTACTCCCTCGGGACTAGTTTTGCAAGTGAAGGAGACCCAGTACTTC	CASSTPSGLVLQVKETQYF
TRBD1	TRBV20-1	TRBJ1-2	NA	TGCAGTGCTAGAGATTCACAGGGGTATGGCTACACCTTC	CSARDSQGYGYTF
NA	TRBV20-1	TRBJ2-7	NA	TGCAGTGCTAGCCCGCCGGGACAACTCTACGAGCAGTACTTC	CSASPPGQLYEQYF
NA	TRBV12-3/TRBV12-4	TRBJ2-1	NA	TGTGCCAGCAGTTTACAGGGGACGAATGAGCAGTTCTTC	CASSLQGTNEQFF
NA	TRBV13	TRBJ1-4	few	TGTGCCAGCAGCTTAGGCCTGGGCCGCTCAACTAATGAAAAACTGTTTTTT	CASSLGLGRSTNEKLFF
TRBD2	TRBV29-1	TRBJ2-3	few	TGCAGCGTTGAAGGGGGACTAGTACGGGGAGATACGCAGTATTTT	CSVEGGLVRGDTQYF
NA	TRBV10-3	TRBJ2-2	NA	TGTGCCATAAGTGTGAGCCTCAGCGGGGAGCTGTTTTTT	CAISVSLSGELFF
NA	TRBV7-2	TRBJ1-5	NA	TGTGCCAGCAGCTTAGATTGGGGCAATCAGCCCCAGCATTTT	CASSLDWGNQPQHF
NA	TRBV7-3	TRBJ1-5	once	TGTGCCAGCGGCAAGGACGGTAGGGGGATACAGCCCCAGCATTTT	CASGKDGRGIQPQHF
TRBD1	TRBV12-3/TRBV12-4	TRBJ1-1	NA	TGTGCCAGCAAGCAGGGGGCGGCCACTGAAGCTTTCTTT	CASKQGAATEAFF
NA	TRBV27	TRBJ1-2	NA	TGTGCCAGCAGTGTAAAGGGTAGCTATGGCTACACCTTC	CASSVKGSYGYTF
TRBD1	TRBV6-2/TRBV6-3	TRBJ2-7	NA	TGTGCCAGCAGTGACGGGACAGGAGCCTACGAGCAGTACTTC	CASSDGTGAYEQYF
NA	TRBV20-1	TRBJ2-3	few	TGCAGTGCTAGAGACGGGACTTTCACAGATACGCAGTATTTT	CSARDGTFTDTQYF
NA	TRBV7-9	TRBJ1-2	few	TGTGCCAGCAGCTTAGCGACAAGAGCTAACTATGGCTACACCTTC	CASSLATRANYGYTF
TRBD2	TRBV20-1	TRBJ2-1	NA	TGCAGTGCTAGGGGGATCGGGAGGAGCTCCTACAATGAGCAGTTCTTC	CSARGIGRSSYNEQFF
TRBD1	TRBV20-1	TRBJ1-2	few	TGCAGTGCTCGTCCCGGGACAGGGTTACGGGAAGGCTACACCTTC	CSARPGTGLREGYTF
NA	TRBV5-1	TRBJ2-1	NA	TGCGCCAGCAGCTTGACTATGAATGAGCAGTTCTTC	CASSLTMNEQFF
TRBD1	TRBV20-1	TRBJ2-1	many	TGCAGTGCTACCCCCCTTAACAGGGGAAGGGGCAATGAGCAGTTCTTC	CSATPLNRGRGNEQFF
NA	TRBV6-6	TRBJ2-7	few	TGTGCCAGCAGTTTGGCAGGGATTGGCTACGAGCAGTACTTC	CASSLAGIGYEQYF
NA	TRBV27	TRBJ1-1	many	TGTGCCAGCAGTTTACTGGGTACTGAAGCTTTCTTT	CASSLLGTEAFF
NA	TRBV3-1	TRBJ2-5	NA	TGTGCCAGCAGCCCCTTCAGGGGAGTGCGAGAGACCCAGTACTTC	CASSPFRGVRETQYF
NA	TRBV20-1	TRBJ2-5	few	TGCAGTGCTAGGGCTTCCAGCGGGCCTCAAGAGACCCAGTACTTC	CSARASSGPQETQYF
NA	TRBV20-1	TRBJ2-5	few	TGCAGTGCTTTAGGACAGAGCCAAGAGACCCAGTACTTC	CSALGQSQETQYF
NA	TRBV7-6	TRBJ2-4	NA	TGTGCCAGCAGCTTAGCCTCAGGGTCAAACATTCAGTACTTC	CASSLASGSNIQYF
NA	TRBV4-3	TRBJ2-5	few	TGCGCCAGCAGCCAAGAATTAGTGTCGTCTAGCCCAAACCAAGAGACCCAGTACTTC	CASSQELVSSSPNQETQYF
NA	TRBV20-1	TRBJ2-5	few	TGCAGTGCTAGCGGGGGTGAGACCCAGTACTTC	CSASGGETQYF
NA	TRBV4-2	TRBJ1-1	NA	TGTGCCAGCAGCCCCCCCCCTGGGTCAGGGGCAGGGCGCGCTTTCTTT	CASSPPPGSGAGRAFF
TRBD2	TRBV7-9	TRBJ2-1	NA	TGTGCCAGCAGCTTAAAACTAGCGGGGAATGAGCAGTTCTTC	CASSLKLAGNEQFF
NA	TRBV6-5	TRBJ1-4	few	TGTGCCAGCAGGAGGGACGGCTCTAATGAAAAACTGTTTTTT	CASRRDGSNEKLFF
NA	TRBV5-1	TRBJ2-1	NA	TGCGCCAGCAGCATCAACTCCCAGGGGGGTGATGAGCAGTTCTTC	CASSINSQGGDEQFF
TRBD2	TRBV25-1	TRBJ2-7	NA	TGTGCCAGCAGTAAAGCGGGAGCACTCTACGAGCAGTACTTC	CASSKAGALYEQYF
TRBD2	TRBV29-1	TRBJ2-3	NA	TGCAGCTCAGGACGAGCGGGATCATATGGAGATACGCAGTATTTT	CSSGRAGSYGDTQYF
TRBD1	TRBV29-1	TRBJ2-5	NA	TGCAGCGTTGGATCCATGGGGGACAGGAGGTACTTC	CSVGSMGDRRYF
TRBD2	TRBV20-1	TRBJ2-5	NA	TGCAGTGCTAGAGATATGGCTAGCGGGAAAGAGACCCAGTACTTC	CSARDMASGKETQYF
TRBD1	TRBV20-1	TRBJ1-2	NA	TGCAGTGCTACCGGGACAGCTTTAGGCTACACCTTC	CSATGTALGYTF
NA	TRBV19	TRBJ1-1	NA	TGTGCCAGTAGTATCGACAGCGACACTGAAGCTTTCTTT	CASSIDSDTEAFF
TRBD2	TRBV4-2	TRBJ2-1	few	TGTGCCAGCAGCCAAGATAGGTTCGGCGGGGGGACTTACAATGAGCAGTTCTTC	CASSQDRFGGGTYNEQFF
NA	TRBV4-2	TRBJ1-1	few	TGTGCCAGCAGCCAATCGGGCCGCACAAACACTGAAGCTTTCTTT	CASSQSGRTNTEAFF
NA	TRBV18	TRBJ2-4	NA	TGTGCCAGCTCACCAGGATCGGGGAAGTACATTCAGTACTTC	CASSPGSGKYIQYF
NA	TRBV20-1	TRBJ2-3	few	TGCAGTGCTAGAGATCAACAGAGGATAACTAGCACAGATACGCAGTATTTT	CSARDQQRITSTDTQYF
TRBD2	TRBV11-3	TRBJ2-3	NA	TGTGCCAGCAGCTTAGCTTCTAGCGGGAGACCAGATACGCAGTATTTT	CASSLASSGRPDTQYF
NA	TRBV9	TRBJ2-7	few	TGTGCCAGCAGCCCATCGGCAGCTCGGGAGTTTTTTAAGCAGTACTTC	CASSPSAAREFFKQYF
TRBD1	TRBV4-3	TRBJ2-5	NA	TGCGCCAGCAGCCAAGATGGATACAGGGGAGATGAGGAGACCCAGTACTTC	CASSQDGYRGDEETQYF
NA	TRBV20-1	TRBJ2-5	many	TGCAGTGCTAGGGGTGGTCAGCTGTCAGAGACCCAGTACTTC	CSARGGQLSETQYF
TRBD2	TRBV7-9	TRBJ2-1	NA	TGTGCCAGCAGTCCCGGGACTAAAAACAATGAGCAGTTCTTC	CASSPGTKNNEQFF
TRBD2	TRBV20-1	TRBJ2-4	NA	TGCAGTGCCATACTAGCGGGGGCTGCCGGGGCCAAAAACATTCAGTACTTC	CSAILAGAAGAKNIQYF